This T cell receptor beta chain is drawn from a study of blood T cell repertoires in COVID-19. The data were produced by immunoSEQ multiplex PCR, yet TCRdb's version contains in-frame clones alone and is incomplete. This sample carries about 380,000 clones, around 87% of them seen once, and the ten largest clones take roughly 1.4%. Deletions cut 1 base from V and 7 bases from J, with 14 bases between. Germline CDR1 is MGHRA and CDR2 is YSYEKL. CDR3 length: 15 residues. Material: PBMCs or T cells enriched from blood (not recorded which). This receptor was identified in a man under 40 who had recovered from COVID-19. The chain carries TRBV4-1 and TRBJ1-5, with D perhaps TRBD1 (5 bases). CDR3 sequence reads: CASSQVVLGGQPQHF. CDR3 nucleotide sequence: TGCGCCAGCAGCCAAGTGGTTCTGGGGGGACAGCCCCAGCATTTT.